This entry describes one T cell receptor (beta chain). Its target is not known. This sample was included in a study of graft-versus-host responses after intestinal transplantation. Study summary: Each of the recipients got a multivisceral, liver-intestinal, or isolated intestinal transplant. Overall study results and limits: When patients had graft-donor T cell macrochimerism, their allografts held high graft-versus-host to host-versus-graft clonal ratios.

The CDR3 length is 13 residues. Germline lookup yields CDR1 SQVTM and CDR2 ANQGSEA. Germline trimming cut 6 bases from V and 9 bases from J; bases unmatched to any gene: 8. The assay was immunoSEQ multiplex PCR, and TCRdb's table has in-frame clones only and misses some. The sample contains fewer than 45,000 clones, roughly 90% of which appear only once. Specimen: PBMCs, collected 524 days after transplant. The V call is TRBV29-1, the J call TRBJ1-6, with 7 bases that match TRBD1. This receptor was identified in a human patient who received an intestinal transplant, so some T cells may come from the graft donor. CDR3 protein: CSVGQAEGSPLHF. DNA for the CDR3: TGCAGCGTCGGACAGGCTGAGGGTTCACCCCTCCACTTT. The full variable domain, completed using reference TRBV29-1 and TRBJ1-6, is SAVISQKPSRDICQRGTSLTIQCQVDSQVTMMFWYRQQPGQSLTLIATANQGSEATYESGFVIDKFPISRPNLTFSTLTVSNMSPEDSSIYLCSVGQAEGSPLHFGNGTRLTVT.